These 16 T cell receptor beta chains were sequenced from one sample in a study of tissue T cells after allogeneic stem cell transplantation. Time point denoted: mouse harvest day 7 after allogeneic transplant. The graft held 10^6 splenic CD5+ T cells and 10^7 T-cell-depleted bone marrow cells. Measured with immunoSEQ multiplex PCR; TCRdb has only the in-frame clones, and not every one. The sample lists about 2,000 clones; roughly 57% were seen once. The sequenced sample consisted of spleen. The receptors were sampled from a female BALB/c mouse given C57BL/6 T cells with graft-versus-host disease after an allogeneic hematopoietic cell transplant.

Comment on this clone: The genes are named according to mouse. The read falls 1 residue short of the CDR3 end, and the missing part is taken from the germline J gene. The chain has TRBV19 and TRBJ2-7, with 11 bases matching TRBD2. V lost 2 bases and J lost 4; bases outside the gene matches: 2. The CDR3 is 14 amino acids. The V gene's germline CDR1 is FNHDT and CDR2 SITEND (reference sequence). Incomplete CDR3 DNA: TGTGCCAGCAGTATTAGGACTGGGGGGTATGAACAGTAC. It specifies CASSIRTGGYEQY. The complete CDR3 sequence is CASSIRTGGYEQYF.

Details on this clone: The germline and genes are mouse ones. The CDR3 end lies 1 residue beyond the end of the read and is filled in from the germline J gene. The chain couples TRBV12-1 to TRBJ1-1, with D perhaps matching TRBD1 (6 bases). The CDR3 totals 14 residues. Germline CDR1 reads SGHSN; CDR2 reads HYEKVE. V was shortened by 3 bases and J by 1 base, with 11 bases between the two germline ends. CDR3: CASSSRGGNTEVFF. The sequenced part of the CDR3 DNA is TGTGCCAGCTCTTCCAGGGGAGGGAACACAGAAGTCTTC.

As to this clone: Sequence at one end of the junction differs from germline and may be a read error. Mouse gene names apply. The CDR3 spells CVSRDNYAEQFF. CDR3 DNA, as far as it was read: TGCGTCAGCAGGGACAACTATGCTGAGCAGTTC. The J gene is TRBJ2-1, the V gene TRBV13-3; D is possibly TRBD1 or TRBD2 (5 bases each). With the read ending 1 residue before the CDR3 end, the germline J gene is used to fill in that end. The CDR3 has 12 amino acids. Germline CDR1 reads NNHDY; CDR2 reads SYVADS.

Points on this clone: Any gene name here is a mouse gene name. With the read ending 1 residue before the CDR3 end, the germline J gene is used to fill in that end. The rearrangement joins TRBV12-1 to TRBJ1-1, with D hard to call. V dropped 0 bases and J dropped 8 bases, with 6 bases sitting between them. Germline lookup yields CDR1 SGHSN and CDR2 HYEKVE. This CDR3 is 11 amino acids long. CDR3 in amino acids: CASSLEGEVFF. The part of the CDR3 DNA that was read is TGTGCCAGCTCTCTCGAAGGGGAAGTCTTC.

For this clone: Gene names follow the mouse nomenclature. Read data end 1 residue before the CDR3 end; the end is taken from the germline J gene. The chain couples TRBV16 to TRBJ2-4; D uncertain. Germline loops: CDR1 SGHSA, CDR2 FRNQAP. V dropped 2 bases and J dropped 3 bases, with 6 bases sitting between them. This CDR3 is built from 13 residues. The CDR3 bases that were read are TGTGCAAGCAGCTTAACGGAGCAAAACACCTTGTAC. Translated, it gives CASSLTEQNTLY. The whole CDR3 is CASSLTEQNTLYF.

Comments on this clone: These gene names are mouse names. The read comes to an end 1 residue before the CDR3 does, leaving the germline J gene to fill in the end. This sequence joins TRBV12-2 and TRBJ2-7, with TRBD2 matching over 11 bases. CDR3 length: 16 residues. Per germline, CDR1 SGHLS and CDR2 HYDKME. V gave up 2 bases and J gave up 0 bases; unmatched junction bases: 5. The covered CDR3 bases are TGTGCCAGCTCTCCTGACTGGGGGGGGAGCTCCTATGAACAGTAC. Translated: CASSPDWGGSSYEQY. The whole CDR3 region reads CASSPDWGGSSYEQYF.

Notes on this clone: Mouse gene names apply. The CDR3 end lies 1 residue beyond the end of the read and is filled in from the germline J gene. This sequence joins TRBV13-2 and TRBJ2-7, with TRBD2 matching 9 bases. The CDR3 loop spans 12 amino acids. CDR1 is NNHNN and CDR2 is SYGAGS in the germline V gene (reference sequence). J gave up 4 bases and V 5 bases, and 1 base lay outside the gene matches. The part of the CDR3 DNA that was read is TGTGCCAGCGGGACTGGGGGATATGAACAGTAC. Translation: CASGTGGYEQY. The full-length CDR3 reads as CASGTGGYEQYF.

In its sample, this clone is large. Genes here carry mouse names. The CDR3 DNA, read in part, is TGCACCTGCAGTCCTCTGGGGGGGAGCTCCTATGAACAGTAC. It yields the protein CTCSPLGGSSYEQY. The whole CDR3 sequence reads CTCSPLGGSSYEQYF. The chain is built from TRBV1 and TRBJ2-7; 9 bases are a match to TRBD2. The read ends 1 residue early relative to the CDR3; the germline J gene fills the gap. V lost 5 bases, J lost 0 bases, and 5 bases stayed unmatched. Germline CDR1 is NSQYPW and CDR2 is LRSPGD (reference sequence). The CDR3 has 15 residues. Variable domain in full (rest from reference TRBV1 and TRBJ2-7): VTLLEQNPRWRLVPRGQAVNLRCILKNSQYPWMSWYQQDLQKQLQWLFTLRSPGDKEVKSLPGADYLATRVTDTELRLQVANMSQGRTLYCTCSPLGGSSYEQYFGPGTRLTVL.

This clone came up a few times. Gene and germline names: mouse. The CDR3 extends 1 residue past the end of the read, so its final part is completed from the germline J gene. The V gene is TRBV3, the J gene TRBJ2-7, with a possible D match to TRBD2 (6 bases). The CDR3 is 14 residues long. CDR1 is SNHLY and CDR2 is FYNGKV in the germline V gene (reference sequence). Trimming took 5 bases from V and 0 from J, leaving 11 bases between them. CDR3 bases read: TGTGCCAGCAGCCTTACTGGGAGCTCCTATGAACAGTAC. Its protein product is CASSLTGSSYEQY. The whole CDR3 region reads CASSLTGSSYEQYF. Together with reference TRBV3 and TRBJ2-7, the CDR3 gives the full variable domain: GPKVLQIPSHQIIDMGQMVTLNCDPVSNHLYFYWYKQILGQQMEFLVNFYNGKVMEKSKLFKDQFSVERPDGSYFTLKIQPTALEDSAVYFCASSLTGSSYEQYFGPGTRLTVL.

This clone was counted only a few times. Gene names are the mouse ones. The missing CDR3 end, 1 residue past where the read stops, is filled in from the germline J gene. The chain joins TRBV31 to TRBJ1-6; D remains unclear. TRBJ1-6 is an ORF, with its function uncertain. The CDR3 spans 15 residues. Trimming took off 0 bases at V and 0 bases at J, with 6 bases between the two ends. Germline V lookup: CDR1 GKSSPN, CDR2 SITVG. The sequenced CDR3 bases are TGTGCCTGGAGTCTACAGTATTCCTATAATTCGCCCCTCTAC. Its translation is CAWSLQYSYNSPLY. The entire CDR3 protein reads CAWSLQYSYNSPLYF.

Remarks on this clone: The junction and the germline gene differ at one end; a read error may be behind it. Germline and genes: mouse. The CDR3 end lies 1 residue beyond the end of the read and is filled in from the germline J gene. Other DNA variants within this sample encode the same CDR3. The chain couples TRBV15 to TRBJ1-4, with D tentatively TRBD1 (6 bases). The germline CDR1 and CDR2 sequences are SGHND and FRSKSL. The CDR3 is made up of 15 amino acids. The CDR3 region is CASSLGGGANERLFF. Partial CDR3 DNA: TGCGCCAGCAGTTTAGGGGGGGGCGCCAACGAAAGATTATTT. The whole variable domain, filled in from reference TRBV15 and TRBJ1-4, reads DAGVTQTPRHEVAEKGQTIILKCEPVSGHNDLFWYRQTKIQGLELLSYFRSKSLMEDGGAFKDRFKAEMLNSSFSTLKIQPTEPKDSAVYLCASSLGGGANERLFFGHGTKLSVL.

This clone is large by share. Genes and germline are mouse. The read is 1 residue too short to cover the CDR3 end, so that end is filled in from the germline J gene. The chain employs TRBV19 and TRBJ2-7; no definite D call. The V end lost 1 base, the J end lost 0 bases, and 8 bases lay between the germline ends. The germline CDR1 and CDR2 sequences are FNHDT and SITEND (reference sequence). The CDR3 is made up of 14 amino acids. CDR3 in amino acids: CASSIRQSSYEQYF. The part of the CDR3 DNA that was read is TGTGCCAGCAGTATAAGACAAAGCTCCTATGAACAGTAC. The variable domain in full, with the rest retrieved from reference TRBV19 and TRBJ2-7, is GGIITQTPKFLIGQEGQKLTLKCQQNFNHDTMYWYRQDSGKGLRLIYYSITENDLQKGDLSEGYDASREKKSSFSLTVTSAQKNEMAVFLCASSIRQSSYEQYFGPGTRLTVL.

This clone was seen more than once but under ten times. Gene names are mouse gene names. The CDR3 end lies 1 residue beyond the end of the read and is filled in from the germline J gene. J is TRBJ1-1 and V is TRBV2; D is unclear. V gave up 0 bases and J gave up 3 bases, with 5 bases separating them. Germline V CDR1 and CDR2: LGHNA, YSYQKL. The CDR3 consists of 13 residues. The sequenced part of the CDR3 DNA is TGTGCCAGCAGCCAAGATCGCGACACAGAAGTCTTC. The encoded protein is CASSQDRDTEVF. The CDR3 reads in full as CASSQDRDTEVFF.

As for this clone: These gene names are mouse names. The read is 1 residue too short to cover the CDR3 end, so that end is filled in from the germline J gene. The J gene is TRBJ1-3, the V gene TRBV13-1; possibly TRBD1 for D (6 bases). Trimming pared 0 bases from V and 0 bases from J, leaving 13 bases between. The CDR3 spans 17 residues. Germline V gene sequence: CDR1 NSHNY, CDR2 SYGAGN. The covered CDR3 bases are TGTGCCAGCAGTGATGCAGGGACAAAAAATTCTGGAAATACGCTCTAT. It codes for CASSDAGTKNSGNTLY. The complete CDR3 sequence is CASSDAGTKNSGNTLYF.

Note on this clone: The genes and germline here are from mouse. The read is 1 residue too short to cover the CDR3 end, so that end is filled in from the germline J gene. V gene TRBV5 combines with J gene TRBJ2-1; D is uncertain. The germline V gene has CDR1 LGHNA and CDR2 YNLKQL (reference sequence). V gave up 0 bases and J gave up 1 base, with 7 bases separating them. This CDR3 comprises 15 residues. The part of the CDR3 DNA that was read is TGTGCCAGCAGCCAAGATCCGGACAACTATGCTGAGCAGTTC. Protein product: CASSQDPDNYAEQF. The full-length CDR3 reads as CASSQDPDNYAEQFF.

A remark on this clone: Mouse germline and gene names are used. This chain's CDR3 is CASSFDSYNSPLYF. CDR3 bases read: TGTGCCAGCAGCTTCGACAGCTATAATTCGCCCCTCTAC. This sequence joins TRBV2 and TRBJ1-6; weak D call: TRBD1 (5 bases). The sequence runs out 1 residue before the end of the CDR3; the remainder is reconstructed from the germline J gene. TRBJ1-6 is filed as an ORF, its function uncertain. The CDR3 contains 14 residues. The V gene lost 5 bases and the J gene lost 3 bases, with 8 bases spanning the gap. Germline loops: CDR1 LGHNA, CDR2 YSYQKL.